This TCR beta chain was captured in a study of T cells in localized non-small cell lung cancer. The study's findings and limits: The greatest T cell clonality was found in uninvolved adjacent lung (higher than in tumor). Longer overall survival was seen with higher T cell density measured in blood. Heterogeneity remains possible, as sequencing covered one tumor region only.

Clones were read by immunoSEQ multiplex PCR, and TCRdb kept only the in-frame ones, dropping some. The sample contains 70,000 to 90,000 clones, more than 70% of which appear only once. The CDR3 runs 16 residues. A remark on this clone: Its matching antigen is unknown.

The rearrangement uses TRBV12-1 and TRBJ2-5; the table names TRBD2, a call not compared with the DNA. TRBV12-1 is termed a pseudogene. This clonotype was sampled from a female donor over 55 with stage I lung adenocarcinoma. The sample in question was peripheral blood, obtained before any cancer treatment. The CDR3 reads CASSFCNERGEGTQYF. The CDR3 nucleotides read TGTGCCAGCAGCTTTTGTAACGAGCGGGGGGAGGGGACCCAGTACTTC.